The rows below give T cell receptor beta chains drawn from one sample of a study of cytomegalovirus exposure and HLA in healthy donors. Assay: immunoSEQ multiplex PCR; the TCRdb copy retains only in-frame clones and omits some. This sample has hundreds of thousands of clones, with approximately 87% found just once. Input material: PBMCs. The receptors shown here come from a young woman in good health and CMV-seronegative. The CDR3 runs from the conserved cysteine through the conserved F or W. A D gene is named only where the DNA matches it firmly. Rows may omit the clone size; those that give it use once, few, many or a size class.

v_call,clone_size,j_call,d_call,cdr3_aa,cdr3_nt
TRBV19,.,TRBJ2-3,TRBD2,CASSIGLAGADTQYF,TGTGCCAGTAGTATCGGACTAGCGGGAGCAGATACGCAGTATTTT
TRBV7-3,once,TRBJ2-3,TRBD2,CASSLKTSGTRSTDTQYF,TGTGCCAGCAGCTTAAAGACTAGCGGAACCCGAAGCACAGATACGCAGTATTTT
TRBV2,once,TRBJ1-1,.,CASSEVATPIEAFF,TGTGCCAGCAGTGAAGTAGCGACTCCCATTGAAGCTTTCTTT
TRBV4-1,few,TRBJ2-7,.,CASRRAGGGYEQYF,TGCGCCAGCAGACGGGCTGGAGGAGGGTACGAGCAGTACTTC
TRBV28,.,TRBJ1-2,.,CASSLAGTSETRGYTF,TGTGCCAGCAGTTTAGCCGGGACAAGTGAAACCCGGGGCTACACCTTC
TRBV2,.,TRBJ1-3,.,CASSALLVSGNTIYF,TGTGCCAGCAGTGCCCTCTTAGTCTCTGGAAACACCATATATTTT
TRBV6-1,.,TRBJ2-1,TRBD2,CASSEGLAGSEQFF,TGTGCCAGCAGTGAAGGACTAGCGGGAAGTGAGCAGTTCTTC
TRBV28,.,TRBJ1-2,TRBD1,CASSFRDRGTYGYTF,TGTGCCAGCAGCTTCCGGGACAGGGGCACCTATGGCTACACCTTC
TRBV5-1,.,TRBJ1-4,TRBD1,CASSPGDSHEKLFF,TGCGCCAGCAGCCCTGGGGACAGTCATGAAAAACTGTTTTTT
TRBV28,.,TRBJ1-4,TRBD1,CASNGGQPSTNEKLFF,TGTGCCAGCAATGGGGGACAGCCGTCAACTAATGAAAAACTGTTTTTT
TRBV28,.,TRBJ1-4,TRBD1,CASSSRQGKLFF,TGTGCCAGCAGTTCCCGACAGGGAAAACTGTTTTTT
TRBV27,.,TRBJ2-2,TRBD2,CASSGGLNTGELFF,TGTGCCAGCAGTGGGGGACTAAACACCGGGGAGCTGTTTTTT
TRBV6-5,.,TRBJ2-3,.,CASSYPGDVNTQYF,TGTGCCAGCAGTTATCCGGGTGACGTGAATACGCAGTATTTT
TRBV28,.,TRBJ2-7,TRBD2,CATRGLAIFYEQYF,TGTGCCACCCGAGGACTAGCGATTTTTTACGAGCAGTACTTC
TRBV5-1,.,TRBJ2-2,TRBD2,CASSEAGGRGTGELFF,TGCGCCAGCAGCGAAGCGGGAGGGCGGGGAACCGGGGAGCTGTTTTTT
TRBV11-2,.,TRBJ1-5,.,CASSSGGGAGQPQHF,TGTGCCAGCAGCTCGGGGGGTGGGGCTGGGCAGCCCCAGCATTTT
TRBV5-6,.,TRBJ2-1,TRBD1,CASSRDRALYNEQFF,TGTGCCAGCAGCCGGGACAGGGCCCTATACAATGAGCAGTTCTTC
TRBV18,.,TRBJ2-1,TRBD2,CASSPWNLMTSGNEQFF,TGTGCCAGCTCACCATGGAATCTTATGACTAGCGGCAATGAGCAGTTCTTC
TRBV15,.,TRBJ2-1,.,CATSLTKINNEQFF,TGTGCCACCAGCCTTACTAAAATCAACAATGAGCAGTTCTTC
TRBV5-1,.,TRBJ2-7,.,CASSLEDSEQYF,TGCGCCAGCAGCTTGGAAGATAGTGAGCAGTACTTC
TRBV15,.,TRBJ2-1,.,CATSREPSYNEQFF,TGTGCCACCAGCAGAGAGCCTAGCTACAATGAGCAGTTCTTC
TRBV11-2,.,TRBJ1-6,TRBD1,CASGPGQAEYSPLHF,TGTGCCAGCGGCCCCGGACAGGCGGAGTATTCACCCCTCCACTTT
TRBV9,.,TRBJ1-1,.,CASSGGRPNTEAFF,TGTGCCAGCAGCGGAGGGAGGCCCAACACTGAAGCTTTCTTT
TRBV5-1,.,TRBJ1-2,.,CASSLDGLTMSGYTF,TGCGCCAGCAGCTTGGACGGACTGACTATGAGTGGCTACACCTTC
TRBV4-2,.,TRBJ2-1,.,CASSQVATSSYNEQFF,TGTGCCAGCAGCCAAGTTGCGACAAGCTCCTACAATGAGCAGTTCTTC
TRBV28,.,TRBJ1-2,.,CASSSPGNYGYTF,TGTGCCAGCAGTTCCCCAGGAAACTATGGCTACACCTTC
TRBV7-9,.,TRBJ2-7,TRBD2,CASSFPPGTSSYEQYF,TGTGCCAGCAGCTTTCCCCCCGGGACTAGTTCCTACGAGCAGTACTTC
TRBV10-2,.,TRBJ1-2,.,CASSTDTPGAGDRGYTF,TGCGCCAGCAGTACCGACACCCCTGGAGCAGGGGATCGGGGCTACACCTTC
TRBV27,.,TRBJ1-1,TRBD1,CASSQGQANTEAFF,TGTGCCAGCAGTCAAGGACAGGCGAACACTGAAGCTTTCTTT